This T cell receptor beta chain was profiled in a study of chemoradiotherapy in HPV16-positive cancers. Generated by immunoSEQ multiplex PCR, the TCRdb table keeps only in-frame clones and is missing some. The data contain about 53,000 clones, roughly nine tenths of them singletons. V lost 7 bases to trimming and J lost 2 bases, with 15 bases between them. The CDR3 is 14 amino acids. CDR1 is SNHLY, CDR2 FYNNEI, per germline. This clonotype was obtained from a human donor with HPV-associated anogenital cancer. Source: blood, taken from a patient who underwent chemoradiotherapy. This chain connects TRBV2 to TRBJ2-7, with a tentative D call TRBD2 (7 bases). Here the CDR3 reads CASTLGGDPYEQYF. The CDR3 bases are TGTGCCAGCACCTTAGGGGGGGACCCCTACGAGCAGTACTTC.